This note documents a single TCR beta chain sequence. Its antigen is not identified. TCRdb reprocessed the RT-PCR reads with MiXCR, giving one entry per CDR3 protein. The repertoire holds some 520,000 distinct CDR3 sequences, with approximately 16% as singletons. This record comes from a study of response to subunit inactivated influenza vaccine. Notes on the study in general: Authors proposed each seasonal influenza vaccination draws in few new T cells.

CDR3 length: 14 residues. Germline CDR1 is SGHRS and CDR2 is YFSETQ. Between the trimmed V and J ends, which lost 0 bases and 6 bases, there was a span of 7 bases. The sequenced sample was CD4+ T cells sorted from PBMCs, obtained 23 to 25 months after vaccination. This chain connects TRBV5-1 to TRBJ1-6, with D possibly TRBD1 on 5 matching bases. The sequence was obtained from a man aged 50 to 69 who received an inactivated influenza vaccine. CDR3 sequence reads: CASSLDRSNSPLHF. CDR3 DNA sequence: TGCGCCAGCAGCTTGGACAGGAGTAATTCACCCCTCCACTTT.